Here is one T cell receptor (beta chain) with its context. The antigen is not known. Sequenced by immunoSEQ multiplex PCR; TCRdb stores in-frame clones only, minus some. The sample holds 850,000 to 1,200,000 clones, more than 65% seen once. The sample is drawn from a study of shared clonotypes between healthy human individuals. The wider study: Donors were a couple of women and a few men aged 18 to 49.

The V end was cut by 2 bases, the J end by 2 bases, with 9 bases between. The CDR3 loop spans 14 amino acids. Germline CDR1 is KGHSH and CDR2 is LQKENI. Study-level points and caveats: Tissue TCR repertoires likely differ from these blood-only repertoires. Larger estimated richness was generally seen in naive subsets than in memory subsets.

The source is a man in his late teens or twenties in good health. The sample was memory CD4+ T cells sorted from blood. Subset reported: CD45RA-negative fraction. The rearrangement links TRBV18 to TRBJ1-2; no clear D gene. The CDR3 DNA reads TGTGCCAGCTCACCATATTTAGTAAACTATGGCTACACCTTC. Protein product: CASSPYLVNYGYTF.